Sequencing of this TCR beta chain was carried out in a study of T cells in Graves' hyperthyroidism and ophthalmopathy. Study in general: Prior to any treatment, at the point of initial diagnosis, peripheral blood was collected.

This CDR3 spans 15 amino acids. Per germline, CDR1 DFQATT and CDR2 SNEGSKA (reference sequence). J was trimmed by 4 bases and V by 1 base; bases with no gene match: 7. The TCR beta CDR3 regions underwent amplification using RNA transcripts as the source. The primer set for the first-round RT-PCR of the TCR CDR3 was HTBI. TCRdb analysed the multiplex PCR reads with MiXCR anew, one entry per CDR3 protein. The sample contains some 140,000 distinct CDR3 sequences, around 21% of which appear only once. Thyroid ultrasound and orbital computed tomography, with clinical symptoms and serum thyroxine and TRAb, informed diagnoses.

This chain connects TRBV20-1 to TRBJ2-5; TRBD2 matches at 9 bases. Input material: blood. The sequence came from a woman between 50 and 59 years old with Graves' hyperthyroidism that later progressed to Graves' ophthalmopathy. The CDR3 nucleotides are TGCAGTGCTAGAGTCGTTAGCGGGAGACGAGAGACCCAGTACTTC. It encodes CSARVVSGRRETQYF.